This TCR beta chain was profiled in a study of read filtering for tumor transcriptome and immune sequencing (TCRdb year 2020). Study-level background: The cohort was composed of about 18 male and 11 to 15 female patients, with a mean age of approximately 70 years and an age range of roughly 40 to 85. After DNase treatment, whole-transcriptome libraries were prepared using the TruSeq RNA Access Library Prep Kit. Per sample, about 4.05 to 10.27 million TCR-region mapped reads were obtained with IR-seq, compared with only roughly 80 to 1273 with RNA-seq. The study compared TCR repertoires from targeted immune repertoire sequencing and bulk whole-transcriptome sequencing run on the same bone marrow samples. Under revised international staging, roughly 8 patients fell into R-ISS I, some 15 into R-ISS II and more than five into R-ISS III. As a main aim, a read-filtering strategy for immune repertoire data was addressed, with the specific question being whether clonotypes supported by a single read should be removed.

Each patient had bone marrow sampled at the time of active disease. Ficoll-Hypaque density gradient centrifugation was used to isolate bone marrow mononuclear cells. Myeloma plasma cells were removed and CD138-negative cells were collected by negative selection after labeling with CD138 magnetic microbeads on a MACS separator. The purity of the isolated cells was checked by flow cytometry with CD138 antibodies on an Attune NxT. TRIzol reagent was used to extract total RNA, and a NanoDrop spectrophotometer was used to quantify the extracted RNA. For each patient, paired RNA-seq and IR-seq were run on the CD138-negative bone marrow sample from that patient. Inclusive of the bounding cysteine and phenylalanine, the CDR3 is 14 residues long. The kept DNA is CDR3 alone, 42 bases in frame from the first base. In the germline V gene (reference sequence), CDR1 corresponds to DFQATT and CDR2 to SNEGSKA. With respect to this clonotype: Its antigen is still unknown. One junction end does not reproduce the germline sequence, and a read error may be involved.

Starting from 350 to 500 ng RNA, TCR libraries were constructed with the Immunoverse kit using molecular barcoded adaptors that cover the alpha/delta and beta/gamma chains. The same RNA used for transcriptome sequencing was used for TCR library preparation. TCR libraries were sequenced on an Illumina HiSeq 4000 with 2 x 150 cycles. Per the source publication's procedure: MiXCR aligned TCR reads to human V, D, J and C references and assembled the aligned reads into CDR3 clonotypes, with quality filtering and error correction included. Clonotype counts and gene usage diversity were analyzed with the tcR package in R. Raw mapping reads were checked after the RNA-seq reads had been mapped by STAR aligner version 2.5.3a onto the human GRCh37 genome. IR-seq fastq files were randomly downsampled with Seqtk 1.3 to test the effect of sequencing depth on detected clonotypes. TCRdb's own reprocessing of the public reads used fastp at Q25 and MiXCR and kept productive beta chains. Entries that share a CDR3 protein sequence are merged under the most common genes and DNA. The V and J calls and clone size are TCRdb's, not the authors'. This sample gives some 46,000 distinct CDR3 sequences in total; 15% to 20% of them show up just once. The ten most abundant clones make up roughly two fifths of the sample.

Paper-wide results and their limitations: Clonotypes were captured by IR-seq at much higher depth and more reliably than by RNA-seq, and smaller IR-seq throughput was sufficient for identification of most shared clonotypes. Removing single-read clonotypes increased the correlation between IR-seq and RNA-seq shared clonotype proportions. The sorted CD138-negative fraction was composed of a mixed bone marrow immune population rather than of purified T cells. In IR-seq, approximately 82% of clonotypes but about 3.5% of total reads were represented by single-read clonotypes, whereas in RNA-seq, approximately 73% of clonotypes and approximately 40% of reads were represented by single-read clonotypes.

Sequencing was carried out using a population of CD138-negative cells sorted from bone marrow. The cell subset or site label for this specimen denotes: bone marrow mononuclear cells depleted of CD138+ plasma/myeloma cells by negative magnetic selection. This chain is built from TRBV20-1 and TRBJ2-1, with 8 bases aligning to TRBD1. This clonotype originated in a donor aged 40 or over with multiple myeloma. Here the CDR3 is given as CSASGGQARNEQLF. The sequenced DNA: TGCAGTGCTAGTGGGGGACAGGCTAGGAATGAGCAGCTCTTC.